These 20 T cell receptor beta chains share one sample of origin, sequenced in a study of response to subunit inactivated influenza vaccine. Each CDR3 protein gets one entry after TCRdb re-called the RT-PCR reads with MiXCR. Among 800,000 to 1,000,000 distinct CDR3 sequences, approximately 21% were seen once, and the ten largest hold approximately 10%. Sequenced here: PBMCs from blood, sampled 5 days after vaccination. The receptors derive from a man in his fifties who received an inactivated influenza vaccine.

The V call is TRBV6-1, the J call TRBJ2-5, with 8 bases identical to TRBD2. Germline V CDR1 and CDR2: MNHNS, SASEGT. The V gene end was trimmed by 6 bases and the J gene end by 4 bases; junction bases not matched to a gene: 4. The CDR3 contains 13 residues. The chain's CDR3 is CASRSLAGETQYF. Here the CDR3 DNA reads TGTGCCAGCAGGTCGCTAGCGGGAGAGACCCAGTACTTC.

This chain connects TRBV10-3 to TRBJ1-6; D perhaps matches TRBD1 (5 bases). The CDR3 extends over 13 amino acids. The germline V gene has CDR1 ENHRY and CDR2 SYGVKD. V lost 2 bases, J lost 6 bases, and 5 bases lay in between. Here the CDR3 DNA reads TGTGCCATCAGTGAGGGGGGTAATTCACCCCTCCACTTT. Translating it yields CAISEGGNSPLHF.

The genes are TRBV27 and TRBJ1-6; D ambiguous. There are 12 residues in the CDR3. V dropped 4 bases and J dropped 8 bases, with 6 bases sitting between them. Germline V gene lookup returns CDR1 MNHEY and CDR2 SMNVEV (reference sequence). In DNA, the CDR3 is TGTGCCAGCAGTTCAACCTATTCACCCCTCCACTTT. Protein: CASSSTYSPLHF.

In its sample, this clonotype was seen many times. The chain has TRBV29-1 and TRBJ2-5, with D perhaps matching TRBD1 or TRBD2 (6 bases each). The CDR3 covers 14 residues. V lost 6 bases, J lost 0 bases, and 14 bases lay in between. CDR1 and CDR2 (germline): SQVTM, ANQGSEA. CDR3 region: CSVRDTTHQETQYF. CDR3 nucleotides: TGCAGCGTGCGGGACACCACCCACCAAGAGACCCAGTACTTC.

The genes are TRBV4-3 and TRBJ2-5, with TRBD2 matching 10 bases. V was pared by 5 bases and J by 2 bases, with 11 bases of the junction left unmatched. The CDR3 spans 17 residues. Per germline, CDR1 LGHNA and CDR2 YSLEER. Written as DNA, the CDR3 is TGCGCCAGCAGCTTGTCCTTCGCGACTAGCGGGCAAGAGACCCAGTACTTC. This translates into CASSLSFATSGQETQYF.

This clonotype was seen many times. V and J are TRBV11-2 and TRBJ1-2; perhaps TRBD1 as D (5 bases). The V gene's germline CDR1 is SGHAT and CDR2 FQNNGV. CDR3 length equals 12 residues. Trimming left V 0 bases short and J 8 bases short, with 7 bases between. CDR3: CASSLDTGGYTF. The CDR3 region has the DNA TGTGCCAGCAGCTTAGATACAGGCGGCTACACCTTC.

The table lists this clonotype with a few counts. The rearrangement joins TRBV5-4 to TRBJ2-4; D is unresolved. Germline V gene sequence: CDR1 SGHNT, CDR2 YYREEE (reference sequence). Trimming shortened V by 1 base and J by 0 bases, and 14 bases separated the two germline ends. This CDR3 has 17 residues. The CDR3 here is CASSLLGPPLAKNIQYF. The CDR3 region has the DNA TGTGCCAGCAGCTTGCTTGGGCCCCCTTTAGCCAAAAACATTCAGTACTTC.

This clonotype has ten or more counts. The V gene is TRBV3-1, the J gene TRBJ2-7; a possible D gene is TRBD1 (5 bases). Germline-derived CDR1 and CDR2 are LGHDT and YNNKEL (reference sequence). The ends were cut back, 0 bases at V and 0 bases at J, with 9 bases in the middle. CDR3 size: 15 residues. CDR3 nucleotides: TGTGCCAGCAGCCAAGATAGGGGCATCTCCTACGAGCAGTACTTC. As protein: CASSQDRGISYEQYF.

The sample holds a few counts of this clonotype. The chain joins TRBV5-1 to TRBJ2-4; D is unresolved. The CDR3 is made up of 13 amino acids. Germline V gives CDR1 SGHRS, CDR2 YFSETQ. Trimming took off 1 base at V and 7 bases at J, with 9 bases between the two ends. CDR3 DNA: TGCGCCAGCAGCTTGTCGCCACGGAACATTCAGTACTTC. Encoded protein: CASSLSPRNIQYF.

Here the CDR3 DNA reads TGTGCCAGCAGCGGAAGCGGGATTACAGATACGCAGTATTTT. Translating it yields CASSGSGITDTQYF. The V and J genes are TRBV9 and TRBJ2-3, with 7 bases that match TRBD2. J was trimmed by 3 bases and V by 3 bases; bases with no gene match: 4. In germline, CDR1 is SGDLS, CDR2 YYNGEE. The CDR3 has 14 amino acids.

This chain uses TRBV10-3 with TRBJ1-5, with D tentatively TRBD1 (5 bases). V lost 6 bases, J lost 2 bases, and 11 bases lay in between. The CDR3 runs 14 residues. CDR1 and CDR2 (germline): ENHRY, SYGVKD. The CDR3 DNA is TGTGCCATCAGCCGTGGGGGTCGCAATCAGCCCCAGCATTTT. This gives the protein CAISRGGRNQPQHF.

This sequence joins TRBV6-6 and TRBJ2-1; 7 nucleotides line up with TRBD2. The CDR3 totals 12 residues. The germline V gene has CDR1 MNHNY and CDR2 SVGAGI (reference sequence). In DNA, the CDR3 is TGTGCTCTTGGGAGGGCCCTCAATGAGCAGTTCTTC. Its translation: CALGRALNEQFF.

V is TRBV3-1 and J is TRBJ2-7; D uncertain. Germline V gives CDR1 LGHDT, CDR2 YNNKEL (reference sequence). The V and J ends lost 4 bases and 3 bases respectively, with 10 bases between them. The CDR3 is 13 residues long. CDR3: CASSRQDFYEQYF. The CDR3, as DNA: TGTGCCAGCAGCCGACAAGACTTCTACGAGCAGTACTTC.

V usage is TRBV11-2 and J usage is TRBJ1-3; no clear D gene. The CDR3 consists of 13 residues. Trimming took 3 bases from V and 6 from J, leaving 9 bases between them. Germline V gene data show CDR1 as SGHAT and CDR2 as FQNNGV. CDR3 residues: CASSFHALNTIYF. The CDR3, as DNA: TGTGCCAGCAGCTTCCACGCTCTAAACACCATATATTTT.

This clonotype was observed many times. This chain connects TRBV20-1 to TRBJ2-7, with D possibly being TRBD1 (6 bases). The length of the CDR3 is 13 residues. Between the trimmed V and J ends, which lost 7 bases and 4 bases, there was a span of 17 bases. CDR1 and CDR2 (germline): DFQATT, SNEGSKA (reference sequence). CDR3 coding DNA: TGCAGTGGTACACCGGGACAAATTTACGAGCAGTACTTC. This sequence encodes CSGTPGQIYEQYF.

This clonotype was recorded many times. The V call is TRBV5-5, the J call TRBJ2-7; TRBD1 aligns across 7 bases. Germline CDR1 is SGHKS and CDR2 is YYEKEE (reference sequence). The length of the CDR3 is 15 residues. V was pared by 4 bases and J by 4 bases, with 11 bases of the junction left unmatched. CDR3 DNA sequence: TGTGCCAGCAGCCAAAACCCGGGACAGATTTACGAGCAGTACTTC. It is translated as CASSQNPGQIYEQYF.

CDR3 residues: CASTPGEGTGRSTDTQYF. CDR3 bases: TGCGCCAGCACCCCGGGGGAGGGTACAGGCAGGAGCACAGATACGCAGTATTTT. The chain links TRBV23-1 to TRBJ2-3, with 7 bases that match TRBD2. TRBV23-1 is an open reading frame whose function is uncertain. The J segment lost 0 bases and the V segment lost 7 bases, leaving 16 bases of the junction unmatched. The CDR3 is made up of 18 amino acids.

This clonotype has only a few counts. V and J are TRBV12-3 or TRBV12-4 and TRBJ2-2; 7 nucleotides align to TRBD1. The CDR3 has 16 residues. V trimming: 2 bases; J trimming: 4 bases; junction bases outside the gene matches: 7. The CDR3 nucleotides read TGTGCCAGCAGTTTAAATTATGGGACAGCCACCGGGGAGCTGTTTTTT. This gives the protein CASSLNYGTATGELFF.

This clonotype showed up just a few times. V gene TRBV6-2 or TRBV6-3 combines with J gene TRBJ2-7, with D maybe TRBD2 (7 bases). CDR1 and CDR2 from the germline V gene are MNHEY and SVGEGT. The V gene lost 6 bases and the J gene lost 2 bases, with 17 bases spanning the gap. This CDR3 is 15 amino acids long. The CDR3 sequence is CASSSSGGSTYEQYF. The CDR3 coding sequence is TGTGCCAGCAGCTCATCGGGGGGCTCCACCTACGAGCAGTACTTC.

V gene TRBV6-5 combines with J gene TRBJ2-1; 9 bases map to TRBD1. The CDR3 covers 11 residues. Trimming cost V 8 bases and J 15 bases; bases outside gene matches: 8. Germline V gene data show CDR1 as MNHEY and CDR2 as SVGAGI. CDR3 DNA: TGTGCCAGCCCCTTAGGACAGGGGCGGTTCTTC. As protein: CASPLGQGRFF.